This is a list of T cell receptor beta chains from one sample in a study of response to subunit inactivated influenza vaccine. TCRdb itself ran the RT-PCR reads through MiXCR, one entry per CDR3 protein. The data contain some 500,000 distinct CDR3 sequences, about 25% of them singletons. Sequencing used CD4+ T cells sorted from PBMCs, obtained roughly 5 days after vaccination. The receptors were gathered from a man aged 45-60 years who received an inactivated influenza vaccine. Both conserved end residues are part of each CDR3. A D gene is named only where the DNA matches it firmly. Size is omitted from some rows. Given values are once, few, many or a class for expanded clones.

V: TRBV5-1; size: .; J: TRBJ2-5; D: .; DNA: TGCGCCAGCAGCTCCCGACCCTCGAAAGAGACCCAGTACTTC; CDR3: CASSSRPSKETQYF
V: TRBV9; size: few; J: TRBJ2-2; D: .; DNA: TGTGCCAGCAGCGTAGTGTTCACCGGGGAGCTGTTTTTT; CDR3: CASSVVFTGELFF
V: TRBV20-1; size: .; J: TRBJ2-7; D: .; DNA: TGCAGTGCTAGAGAGTACGAGCAGTACTTC; CDR3: CSAREYEQYF
V: TRBV29-1; size: .; J: TRBJ2-5; D: .; DNA: TGCAGCGTTGAAGGAAAAGAGACCCAGTACTTC; CDR3: CSVEGKETQYF
V: TRBV5-1; size: few; J: TRBJ2-1; D: TRBD2; DNA: TGCGCCAGCAGCTTCGGACTAGCGGGAACCTCCTACAATGAGCAGTTCTTC; CDR3: CASSFGLAGTSYNEQFF
V: TRBV11-2; size: few; J: TRBJ2-7; D: .; DNA: TGTGCCAGCAGCCTAAATGGGCCCCGCGAGCAGTACTTC; CDR3: CASSLNGPREQYF
V: TRBV29-1; size: .; J: TRBJ2-1; D: .; DNA: TGCAGCGTTTTCGATAGAGGGCAGTTCTTC; CDR3: CSVFDRGQFF
V: TRBV4-2; size: .; J: TRBJ1-4; D: .; DNA: TGTGCCAGCAGCCAAGAAGGAGCGGACCGACGCGGAAAACTGTTTTTT; CDR3: CASSQEGADRRGKLFF
V: TRBV30; size: few; J: TRBJ2-7; D: TRBD1; DNA: TGTGCCTGGAATAGGGACAGAGGTACCGAGCAGTACTTC; CDR3: CAWNRDRGTEQYF
V: TRBV5-1; size: .; J: TRBJ1-6; D: .; DNA: TGCGCCAGCAGCTGGGGAGGGGAGAATTCACCCCTCCACTTT; CDR3: CASSWGGENSPLHF
V: TRBV5-5; size: many; J: TRBJ1-5; D: .; DNA: TGTGCCAGCAGCTTGGACGGACACCCTAATCAGCCCCAGCATTTT; CDR3: CASSLDGHPNQPQHF
V: TRBV2; size: .; J: TRBJ1-3; D: .; DNA: TGTGCCAGCAGTGAATCAGGGTCAGGAAACACCATATATTTT; CDR3: CASSESGSGNTIYF
V: TRBV5-6; size: .; J: TRBJ2-5; D: .; DNA: TGTGCCAGCAGCTTCGGGACTGCAGAGACCCAGTACTTC; CDR3: CASSFGTAETQYF
V: TRBV5-5; size: few; J: TRBJ1-5; D: .; DNA: TGTGCCAGCAGCTTGTTGGGGTTCGATCAGCCCCAGCATTTT; CDR3: CASSLLGFDQPQHF
V: TRBV20-1; size: .; J: TRBJ1-2; D: .; DNA: TGCAGTGCTAGAGATGGGAAGGGTCCGAGCGGCTACACCTTC; CDR3: CSARDGKGPSGYTF
V: TRBV6-5; size: few; J: TRBJ2-3; D: TRBD2; DNA: TGTGCCAGCAGTTCGGCGGGGGCAGATACGCAGTATTTT; CDR3: CASSSAGADTQYF
V: TRBV20-1; size: .; J: TRBJ1-5; D: .; DNA: TGCAGTGCTTCCGTCGACAGCTATAGCAATCAGCCCCAGCATTTT; CDR3: CSASVDSYSNQPQHF
V: TRBV5-1; size: few; J: TRBJ2-5; D: .; DNA: TGCGCCAGCAGCTTTGGTAACAGCGGAGAGACCCAGTACTTC; CDR3: CASSFGNSGETQYF
V: TRBV20-1; size: .; J: TRBJ1-1; D: .; DNA: TGCAGTGCTCGCCCGCAGGGGCCGAACACTGAAGCTTTCTTT; CDR3: CSARPQGPNTEAFF
V: TRBV28; size: .; J: TRBJ2-2; D: .; DNA: TGTGCCAGCAGTTTTCCACTGGGGCGGACAGGGAGGGACACCGGGGAGCTGTTTTTT; CDR3: CASSFPLGRTGRDTGELFF
V: TRBV20-1; size: few; J: TRBJ2-4; D: .; DNA: TGCAGTGCTAGAGATCAAGGACGGAGTCAGTACTTC; CDR3: CSARDQGRSQYF
V: TRBV18; size: .; J: TRBJ2-1; D: TRBD1; DNA: TGTGCCAGCTCACCAATTGGTGGACAGGACTACAATGAGCAGTTCTTC; CDR3: CASSPIGGQDYNEQFF